This T cell receptor (beta chain) was obtained from a study of regulatory T cells in long-lasting Graves disease (dated by TCRdb to the early 2020s). The study in broad terms: In the newly diagnosed Graves' disease group, patients had been taking antithyroid drugs for less than 3 months. This study used TCR sequencing and RNA sequencing of peripheral blood to compare persistent Graves' disease patients against newly diagnosed Graves' disease patients. TCR sequencing covered 13 persistent and 20 newly diagnosed Graves' disease patients, 33 samples in total. The study was registered as a clinical trial and conducted in China. Results the study describes overall, beyond this receptor: The authors acknowledged the small sample size as a limitation that may reduce accuracy. Lower TCR Shannon entropy and fewer highly expanded clones were observed in persistent Graves' disease patients than in newly diagnosed patients, which suggested clonal expansion. Sequencing and analysis were limited to the TCR beta chain. Preferential use of TRBV28, TRBJ1-2 and TRBJ2-5 was observed in persistent disease, whereas TRBV20-1 and TRBJ2-1 were favored in newly diagnosed disease. Peripheral blood alone was examined, since thyroid tissue, which constituted the primary lesion, could not be accessed. More public clonotypes were shared among persistent patients (roughly 2,700) than among newly diagnosed patients (approximately 1,000).

The germline V gene encodes CDR1 SGHVS and CDR2 FQNEAQ. From its cysteine to its phenylalanine, the CDR3 spans 15 amino acids. CDR3 DNA is the only sequence kept; it has 45 bases, read in frame from the first base. V is pared back by 5 bases and J by 2 bases, with 16 bases lying between the germline termini. This clonotype was detected only a few times. Which antigen it targets is not known. No clone much larger than this one lies a single base away; base qualities are absent. Libraries came from multiplex PCR. Instrument on record: Illumina HiSeq 4000. To build TCR beta libraries, CDR3 regions were amplified by Arm-PCR using iRepertoire HTBI primers. Gel purification was performed on PCR products prior to sequencing. The study's own analysis went as follows. A total of fewer than 80 TRBV and some 15 TRBJ segments were identified across samples and were used for gene usage analysis of CDR3 amino acid clonotypes. Filtered high-quality paired reads were merged into contigs using COPE and FqMerger. Contigs were aligned with BLAST to IMGT TRBV, TRBD and TRBJ reference genes, and CDR3 was defined per IMGT. Highly expanded clones were defined as clonotypes with a frequency above 0.1%. Shannon entropy served as the measure of repertoire diversity, while the Gini coefficient captured V-J evenness. Clonotypes shared by more than one individual were considered public. Through fastp at Q25 and MiXCR, TCRdb rebuilt clones from the public reads, retaining in-frame beta chains. All rows with the same CDR3 protein become a single entry with the most common DNA and genes. The V and J calls and clone size come from TCRdb's table, not from the authors' own analysis. The table for this sample lists about 350,000 distinct CDR3 sequences; 15% to 20% of them were counted only once. The biggest ten clones account for about 19% of the sample.

This specimen's time point label, interpreted: newly diagnosed GD, antithyroid drugs for less than 3 months. For both TCR sequencing and RNA sequencing, RNA was extracted from PBMCs in TRIzol. The diagnosis of Graves' disease followed American Thyroid Association guidelines. Patients were recruited from an endocrinology department in Xi'an, China. Each patient gave approximately 10 milliliters of peripheral blood, collected in an EDTA anticoagulant tube. PBMCs were isolated by Ficoll Paque Plus density gradient separation without further T cell sorting. An Agilent 2100 Bioanalyzer and agarose gel were used to check RNA quality, while a NanoDrop 2000 measured RNA concentration. These data were also reused for a study on T cells in Graves' hyperthyroidism and ophthalmopathy. In that second paper, the authors write: Graves' hyperthyroidism was defined as stable when no progression to ophthalmopathy occurred over 18 months of follow-up. The hyperthyroidism patients were between 18 and 65 years old and newly diagnosed, with a disease duration of less than 2 months. Exclusion was applied to patients with uncontrolled infections, other autoimmune diseases, pregnancy or lactation. Diagnoses were established on the basis of clinical symptoms, serum thyroxine and TRAb, thyroid ultrasound, and orbital computed tomography. The TCR CDR3 was subjected to a first round of RT-PCR using the HTBI primer set and the Qiagen OneStep RT-PCR kit. Most expanded thyroid clonotypes (frequency above 0.001) were also found in blood, which suggests that blood repertoires may mirror thyroid immune responses. Ophthalmopathy was separated from stable hyperthyroidism by a 13 V-J signature model, with just over 85% sensitivity and roughly 84% specificity obtained in cross-validation and 80%/75% obtained in testing. During validation, the model predicted progression to ophthalmopathy a median of roughly six months ahead of onset, with roughly 65% sensitivity and under 85% specificity. TCR V-J signatures able to tell the groups apart were searched for in a discovery cohort of approximately 95 patients, of whom over 40 had Graves' ophthalmopathy and roughly 58 had stable Graves' hyperthyroidism. Prospective prediction of ophthalmopathy was tested in an independent validation cohort of some 19 hyperthyroidism patients and 17 patients who later progressed to ophthalmopathy. The approximately 95 discovery patients were divided at random into training and test sets in a 7:3 ratio. The study also compared thyroid tissue and blood T-cell repertoires from a handful of Graves' hyperthyroidism patients. Following sampling, methimazole starting at 30 mg daily was given to hyperthyroidism patients, and high-dose intravenous methylprednisolone was given to ophthalmopathy patients. A second multiplex PCR round built the libraries, followed by size selection and purification. The libraries were sequenced on an Illumina HiSeq2000 using paired-end 100 bp reads. SOAPnuke was used to process the raw data, throwing out any read that contained adapters or uncalled bases, had a mean Phred below 15, or lacked an exact constant-primer or identifier match. High-quality paired reads were merged with COPE v1.2.5, and unique nucleotide sequences were defined as clonotypes. MiTCR v1.1 was used to align the clonotypes against IMGT TRBV, TRBD and TRBJ reference segments. The analysis included only V-J combinations with a frequency above 0.0001, which together covered 99% to 99.2% of the repertoires. A TCS score was defined as the ratio between F50 (clonal expansion) and ExV (chaos), using BLOSUM62-based TCRdist between CDR3 peptides within each V-J. Welch's t-statistics and random forest reduced roughly 540 V-J features to some 14, which were used in a naive Bayes classifier (R e1071). Sample size was not statistically predetermined, and blinding of investigators to group allocation was not performed. The paper reports TCR Vbeta CDR3 sequencing of fewer than 150 peripheral blood samples: 40 to 45 ophthalmopathy, fewer than 80 hyperthyroidism and around 17 progressor patients.

The source is a woman aged 18-29 years with Graves disease. Donor details come from another sample of the same person, matched by shared clones. The sequence links TRBV7-8 to TRBJ2-7; the D gene may be TRBD1 or TRBD2, since each aligns over 5 bases. The starting material was peripheral blood mononuclear cells (PBMCs), obtained at new diagnosis, from a patient treated with antithyroid drugs. The CDR3 sequence is CASSPRGVGTYEQYF. The nucleotide sequence is given as TGTGCCAGCAGCCCCAGAGGGGTCGGAACCTACGAGCAGTACTTC.